Listed below are T cell receptor beta chains from one sample, sequenced in a study of cytomegalovirus exposure and HLA in healthy donors. Only in-frame clones appear in the TCRdb table, and some are missing; sequencing was by immunoSEQ multiplex PCR. Its table records 150,000 or so clones. Source material: PBMCs. Every receptor here comes from a woman aged 55-70 years in good health and CMV-seronegative. The CDR3 runs from the conserved cysteine through the conserved F or W.

TRBJ2-5 TRBV2 CASSGGGGGEETQYF
TRBJ2-7 TRBV11-2 CASSPQGRSSYEQYF
TRBJ2-4 TRBV2 CASSNIFRGGGKNIQYF
TRBJ2-7 TRBV2 CASSSTGGRYF
- TRBV27 CASSLTAGEQYF
TRBJ2-7 TRBV9 CASSVGQRGSSSYEQYF
TRBJ2-5 TRBV7-2 CASSLGPEETQYF
TRBJ2-1 TRBV7-7 CASSLDRAGEQFF
TRBJ1-2 TRBV11-2 CASSSTPGQDVRGYTF
TRBJ2-3 TRBV4-2 CASSQVGEGTSTDTQYF
TRBJ2-1 TRBV5-1 CASSSGAGVANEQFF
TRBJ1-5 TRBV6-5 CASSYLPPGGPQHF
TRBJ1-4 TRBV19 CASSRDRDKELFF
TRBJ1-2 TRBV5-4 CASSLSGWGYTF
TRBJ2-7 TRBV4-1 CASSRGQDAYEQYF
TRBJ2-1 TRBV6-5 CASSYSTGGEQFF
TRBJ1-6 TRBV13 CASSLEGQGASPLHF
- TRBV7-2 CASSSSYYEQYF
TRBJ1-3 TRBV7-2 CASSYGGVFSGNTIYF
TRBJ1-1 TRBV9 CASSVGQVNTEAFF
TRBJ2-7 TRBV5-1 CASRRDYTYEQYF
TRBJ2-5 TRBV15 CATSRYGQGRETQYF
TRBJ2-1 TRBV10-3 CAIMVKGQGANEQFF
TRBJ2-7 TRBV21-1 CASSKGGRTPGVYEQYF
TRBJ2-3 TRBV5-4 CASSHRQPTDTQYF
TRBJ1-1 TRBV2 CASSEDRNTEAFF
- TRBV6-1 CASRPTGNSYEQYF
TRBJ2-3 TRBV11-2 CASSHPPGTSQDTQYF
TRBJ2-7 TRBV15 CATSRDPSSYEQYF
TRBJ2-2 TRBV7-9 CASSLVYSRDTGELFF
TRBJ2-1 TRBV4-2 CASSLDSGNEQFF
TRBJ1-2 TRBV6-1 CASSVANNYGYTF
TRBJ1-4 TRBV5-1 CASSSGQGGEKLFF
TRBJ2-3 TRBV18 CASSPRLAGGLDTQYF
TRBJ2-7 TRBV6-5 CASTRGERGGEQYF
TRBJ1-2 TRBV27 CASSSRDRGYGYTF
TRBJ1-1 TRBV19 CASSRQGKHTEAFF
TRBJ2-1 TRBV29-1 CSPPGYRSYNEQFF
TRBJ1-1 TRBV5-6 CASSLGQGPEAFF
TRBJ1-1 TRBV21-1 CASREGGTEGAEAFF